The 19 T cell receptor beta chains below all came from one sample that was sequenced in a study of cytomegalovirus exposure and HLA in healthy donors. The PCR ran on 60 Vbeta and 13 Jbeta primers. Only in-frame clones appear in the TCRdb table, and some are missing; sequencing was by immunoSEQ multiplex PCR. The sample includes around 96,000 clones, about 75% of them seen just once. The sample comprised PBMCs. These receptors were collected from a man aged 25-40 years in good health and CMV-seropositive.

The CDR3 DNA is TGTGCCAGCACCCTCGGCGGGACCGCGAACACCGGGGAGCTGTTTTTT. Amino acid sequence: CASTLGGTANTGELFF. The chain recombines TRBV7-2 with TRBJ2-2; TRBD2 is a possible D gene (6 bases). The germline V and J ends were trimmed by 7 bases and 0 bases, with 15 bases remaining between them. CDR3 length equals 16 residues. Germline CDR1 SGHTA, CDR2 FQGNSA.

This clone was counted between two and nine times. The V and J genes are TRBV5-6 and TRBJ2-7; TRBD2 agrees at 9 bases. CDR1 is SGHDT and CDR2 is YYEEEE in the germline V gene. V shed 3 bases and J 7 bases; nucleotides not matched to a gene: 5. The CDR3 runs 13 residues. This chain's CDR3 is CASSSGTSNEQYF. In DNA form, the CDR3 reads TGTGCCAGCAGCTCGGGGACTAGCAATGAGCAGTACTTC.

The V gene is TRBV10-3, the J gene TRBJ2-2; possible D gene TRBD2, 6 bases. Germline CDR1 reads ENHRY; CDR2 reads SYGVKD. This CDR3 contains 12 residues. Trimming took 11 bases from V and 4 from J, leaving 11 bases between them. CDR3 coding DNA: TGTGCCGCCTCCGGGGGCACCGGGGAGCTGTTTTTT. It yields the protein CAASGGTGELFF.

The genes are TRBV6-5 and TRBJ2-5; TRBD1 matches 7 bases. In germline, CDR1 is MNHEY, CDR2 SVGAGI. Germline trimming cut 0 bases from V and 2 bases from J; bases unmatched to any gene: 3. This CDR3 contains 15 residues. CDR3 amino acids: CASSYSGRGQETQYF. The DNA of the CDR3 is TGTGCCAGCAGTTACTCGGGCAGGGGGCAAGAGACCCAGTACTTC.

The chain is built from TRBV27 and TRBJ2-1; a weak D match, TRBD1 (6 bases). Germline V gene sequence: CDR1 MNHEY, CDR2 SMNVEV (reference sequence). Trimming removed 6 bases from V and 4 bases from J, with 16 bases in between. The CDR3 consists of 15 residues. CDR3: CASSQFRGPYNEQFF. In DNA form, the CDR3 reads TGTGCCAGCAGCCAATTCAGGGGCCCATACAATGAGCAGTTCTTC.

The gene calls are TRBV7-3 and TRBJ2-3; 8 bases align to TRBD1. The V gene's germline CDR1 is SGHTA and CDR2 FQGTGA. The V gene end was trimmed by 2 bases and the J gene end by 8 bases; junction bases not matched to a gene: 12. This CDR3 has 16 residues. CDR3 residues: CASSLGPTGTGGTQYF. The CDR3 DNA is TGTGCCAGCAGCTTAGGTCCTACCGGGACAGGAGGTACGCAGTATTTT.

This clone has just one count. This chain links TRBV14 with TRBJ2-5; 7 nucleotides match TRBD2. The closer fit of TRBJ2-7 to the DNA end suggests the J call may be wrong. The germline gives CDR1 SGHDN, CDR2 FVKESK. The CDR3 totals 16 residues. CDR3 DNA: TGTGCCAGCAGCCCCTTAAGCGGGGATAGCTCCTACGAGCAGTACTTC. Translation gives CASSPLSGDSSYEQYF.

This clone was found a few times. This CDR3 reads CASSYSSGRGNTEAFF. In DNA, the CDR3 is TGTGCCAGCAGTTACTCGTCGGGCAGGGGGAACACTGAAGCTTTCTTT. This sequence joins TRBV6-5 and TRBJ1-1, with a possible D match to TRBD1 (6 bases). Germline V CDR1 and CDR2: MNHEY, SVGAGI. The CDR3 spans 16 residues. V gave up 0 bases and J gave up 1 base, with 12 bases separating them.

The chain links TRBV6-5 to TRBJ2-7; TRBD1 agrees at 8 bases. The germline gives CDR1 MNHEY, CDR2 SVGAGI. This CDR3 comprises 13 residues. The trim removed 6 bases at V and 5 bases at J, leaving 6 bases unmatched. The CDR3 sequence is CASRRQGPHEQYF. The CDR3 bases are TGTGCCAGCAGACGACAGGGGCCGCACGAGCAGTACTTC.

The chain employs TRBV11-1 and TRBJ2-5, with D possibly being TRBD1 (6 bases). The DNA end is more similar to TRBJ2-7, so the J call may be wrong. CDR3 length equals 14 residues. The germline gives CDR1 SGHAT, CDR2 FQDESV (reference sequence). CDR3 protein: CASSPPGHLYEQYF. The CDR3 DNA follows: TGTGCCAGCAGCCCACCGGGACACCTCTACGAGCAGTACTTC.

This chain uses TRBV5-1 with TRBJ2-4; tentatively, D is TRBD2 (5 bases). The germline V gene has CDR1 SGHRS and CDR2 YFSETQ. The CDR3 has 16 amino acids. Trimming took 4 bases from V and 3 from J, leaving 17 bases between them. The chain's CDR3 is CASSEGVLGNKNIQYF. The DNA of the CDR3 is TGCGCCAGCAGCGAGGGCGTCCTGGGCAACAAAAACATTCAGTACTTC.

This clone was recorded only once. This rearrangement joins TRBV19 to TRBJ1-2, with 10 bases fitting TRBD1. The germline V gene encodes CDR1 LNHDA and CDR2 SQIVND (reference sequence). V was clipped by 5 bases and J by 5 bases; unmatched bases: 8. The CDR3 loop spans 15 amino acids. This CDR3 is CASSPRDRGVYGYTF. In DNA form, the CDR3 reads TGTGCCAGTAGTCCTCGGGACAGGGGAGTTTATGGCTACACCTTC.

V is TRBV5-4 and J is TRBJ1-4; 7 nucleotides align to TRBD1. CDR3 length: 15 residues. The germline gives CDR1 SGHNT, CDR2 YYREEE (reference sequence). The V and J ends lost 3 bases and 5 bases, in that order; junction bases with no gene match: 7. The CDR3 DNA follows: TGTGCCAGCAGCTCCCAGGACAGGCCGAATGAAAAACTGTTTTTT. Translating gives CASSSQDRPNEKLFF.

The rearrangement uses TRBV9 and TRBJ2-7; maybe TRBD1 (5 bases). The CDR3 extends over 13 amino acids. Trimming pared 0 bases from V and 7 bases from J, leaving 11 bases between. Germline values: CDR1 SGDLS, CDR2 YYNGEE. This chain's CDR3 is CASSVGQGWEQYF. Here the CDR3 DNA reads TGTGCCAGCAGCGTAGGGCAGGGATGGGAGCAGTACTTC.

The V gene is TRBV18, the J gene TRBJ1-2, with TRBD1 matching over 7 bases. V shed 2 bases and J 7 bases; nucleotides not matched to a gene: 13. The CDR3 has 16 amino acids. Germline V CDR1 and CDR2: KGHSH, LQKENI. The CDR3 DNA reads TGTGCCAGCTCACCAACTACGCAGACAGGGCGCTTTGGCTACACCTTC. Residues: CASSPTTQTGRFGYTF.

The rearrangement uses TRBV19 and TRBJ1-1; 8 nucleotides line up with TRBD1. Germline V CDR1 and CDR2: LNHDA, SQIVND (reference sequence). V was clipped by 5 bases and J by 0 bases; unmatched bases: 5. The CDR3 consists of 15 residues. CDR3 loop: CASSPQGALNTEAFF. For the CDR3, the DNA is TGTGCCAGTAGTCCCCAGGGGGCCCTGAACACTGAAGCTTTCTTT.

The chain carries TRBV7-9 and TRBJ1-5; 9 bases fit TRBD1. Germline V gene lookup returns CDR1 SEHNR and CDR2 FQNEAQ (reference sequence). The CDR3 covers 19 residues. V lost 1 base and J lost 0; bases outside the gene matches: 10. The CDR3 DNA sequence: TGTGCCAGCAGCTTAGGCCGGGGACAGGGAGGAAATAGCAATCAGCCCCAGCATTTT. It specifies CASSLGRGQGGNSNQPQHF. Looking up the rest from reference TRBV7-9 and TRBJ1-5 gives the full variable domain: DTGVSQNPRHKITKRGQNVTFRCDPISEHNRLYWYRQTLGQGPEFLTYFQNEAQLEKSRLLSDRFSAERPKGSFSTLEIQRTEQGDSAMYLCASSLGRGQGGNSNQPQHFGDGTRLSIL.

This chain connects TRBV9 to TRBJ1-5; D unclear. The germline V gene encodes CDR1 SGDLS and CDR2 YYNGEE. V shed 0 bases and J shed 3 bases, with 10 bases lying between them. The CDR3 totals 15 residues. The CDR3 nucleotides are TGTGCCAGCAGCGTAGAGCCGGGGAACAATCAGCCCCAGCATTTT. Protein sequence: CASSVEPGNNQPQHF.

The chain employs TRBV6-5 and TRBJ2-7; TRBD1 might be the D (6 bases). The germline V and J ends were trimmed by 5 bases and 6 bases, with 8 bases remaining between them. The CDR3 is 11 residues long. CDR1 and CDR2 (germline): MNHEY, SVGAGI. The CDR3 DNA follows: TGTGCCAGCAGTGGACAGTTCGAGCAGTACTTC. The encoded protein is CASSGQFEQYF.